The 5 T cell receptor beta chains below all came from one sample that was sequenced in a study of T cells in Graves' hyperthyroidism and ophthalmopathy. Amplification of TCR beta CDR3 regions was performed using RNA transcripts as template. The TCR CDR3 was amplified in a first-round RT-PCR using the HTBI primer set. TCRdb re-called the multiplex PCR reads through MiXCR, storing one row per CDR3 protein. There are around 580,000 distinct CDR3 sequences in the sample; approximately 16% occur only once, and under 20% lies in the top ten. Sequencing was done on a sample of blood. These receptors came from a woman younger than 30 with Graves' hyperthyroidism.

This clonotype was detected a few times. This chain uses TRBV19 with TRBJ2-3; no definite D call. Germline V gene sequence: CDR1 LNHDA, CDR2 SQIVND (reference sequence). V was trimmed by 5 bases and J by 6 bases, leaving 12 bases between them. The CDR3 sequence is 13 residues long. CDR3 amino acids: CASSYPDPDTQYF. CDR3 nucleotide sequence: TGTGCCAGTAGTTACCCGGACCCTGATACGCAGTATTTT.

This clonotype was detected ten times or more. This chain connects TRBV20-1 to TRBJ2-5, with D perhaps TRBD2 (5 bases). V lost 1 base, J lost 4 bases, and 16 bases lay in between. The CDR3 has 15 residues. Germline lookup yields CDR1 DFQATT and CDR2 SNEGSKA (reference sequence). In nucleotides, the CDR3 is TGCAGTGCTAGAGCGGGAAGGACGGGCGGAGAGACCCAGTACTTC. Translation gives CSARAGRTGGETQYF.

The chain couples TRBV15 to TRBJ1-4; no definite D call. From germline, CDR1 is LNHNV and CDR2 YYDKDF (reference sequence). The CDR3 sequence is 15 residues long. V was trimmed by 1 base and J by 4 bases, leaving 10 bases between them. The CDR3 DNA sequence: TGTGCCACCAGCAGAGGTCCCGATTATAATGAAAAACTGTTTTTT. It yields the protein CATSRGPDYNEKLFF.

This clonotype has just one count. V and J are TRBV27 and TRBJ1-5; TRBD1 aligns across 9 bases. V gave up 5 bases and J gave up 2 bases; unmatched junction bases: 7. This CDR3 spans 16 amino acids. Germline V gene data show CDR1 as MNHEY and CDR2 as SMNVEV (reference sequence). The CDR3, as DNA: TGTGCCAGCAGTCGCTACAGGGGGCCGGGCAATCAGCCCCAGCATTTT. Its translation is CASSRYRGPGNQPQHF.

With regard to this clonotype: The junction departs from germline at one end; a sequencing error may be responsible. V usage is TRBV20-1 and J usage is TRBJ2-7, with D unclear. This CDR3 region has 14 residues. The germline V gene has CDR1 DFQATT and CDR2 SNEGSKA (reference sequence). The CDR3, as DNA: TGCAGTGCTAGAGAGCCAATGGAGAGTTACGAGCGGTACTTC. It encodes CSAREPMESYERYF.